This is a list of T cell receptor beta chains from one sample in a study of CD8+ T cells in alopecia areata. Libraries were prepared by immunoSEQ multiplex PCR; TCRdb keeps only in-frame clonotypes and omits some of them. The sample includes roughly 110,000 clones, less than 90% of them seen just once. This sample comprised CD8+ T cells sorted from blood, obtained at week 24, from a patient treated with tofacitinib. Source of these receptors: a human donor with alopecia areata. Each CDR3 is given with its conserved first and last residue. The D gene is left open where the match is weak. For some rows the clone size is stated as once, few or many, or as a class when expanded; others skip it.

j_gene: TRBJ2-3
abundance: NA
d_gene: NA
v_gene: TRBV7-9
CDR3aa: CASSLSGELDTQYF
CDR3nt: TGTGCCAGCAGCTTATCAGGGGAACTCGATACGCAGTATTTT

j_gene: TRBJ2-1
abundance: NA
d_gene: NA
v_gene: TRBV29-1
CDR3aa: CSVGGATASWEQFF
CDR3nt: TGCAGCGTTGGGGGGGCGACCGCCTCCTGGGAGCAGTTCTTC

j_gene: TRBJ2-7
abundance: NA
d_gene: TRBD2
v_gene: TRBV29-1
CDR3aa: CSVEWTSGSYEQYF
CDR3nt: TGCAGCGTTGAATGGACTAGCGGGTCCTACGAGCAGTACTTC

j_gene: TRBJ2-5
abundance: NA
d_gene: NA
v_gene: TRBV5-1
CDR3aa: CASSFRRIQETQYF
CDR3nt: TGCGCCAGCAGCTTCCGGCGGATCCAAGAGACCCAGTACTTC

j_gene: TRBJ2-5
abundance: NA
d_gene: NA
v_gene: TRBV14
CDR3aa: CASSRPLATLETQYF
CDR3nt: TGTGCCAGCAGCCGACCACTAGCTACCCTCGAGACCCAGTACTTC

j_gene: TRBJ2-5
abundance: NA
d_gene: NA
v_gene: TRBV7-2
CDR3aa: CASSLFSSGATPGETQYF
CDR3nt: TGTGCCAGCAGCTTATTCTCCAGCGGAGCGACCCCGGGAGAGACCCAGTACTTC

j_gene: TRBJ1-1
abundance: NA
d_gene: NA
v_gene: TRBV7-9
CDR3aa: CASTPAREAFF
CDR3nt: TGTGCCAGCACCCCGGCCCGGGAAGCTTTCTTT

j_gene: TRBJ1-4
abundance: NA
d_gene: NA
v_gene: TRBV4-1
CDR3aa: CASSQDPLQGRRKELFF
CDR3nt: TGCGCCAGCAGCCAAGATCCACTACAGGGAAGAAGGAAGGAACTGTTTTTT

j_gene: TRBJ1-1
abundance: once
d_gene: TRBD1
v_gene: TRBV4-3
CDR3aa: CASSQEGAGTGAMNTEAFF
CDR3nt: TGCGCCAGCAGCCAAGAGGGTGCGGGGACAGGGGCCATGAACACTGAAGCTTTCTTT

j_gene: TRBJ2-7
abundance: NA
d_gene: NA
v_gene: TRBV6-5
CDR3aa: CASSPPGLAFYEQYF
CDR3nt: TGTGCCAGCAGCCCCCCAGGGCTAGCTTTCTACGAGCAGTACTTC

j_gene: TRBJ2-2
abundance: NA
d_gene: NA
v_gene: TRBV19
CDR3aa: CASSIGGYTGELFF
CDR3nt: TGTGCCAGTAGTATCGGCGGCTACACCGGGGAGCTGTTTTTT

j_gene: TRBJ1-1
abundance: few
d_gene: NA
v_gene: TRBV7-8
CDR3aa: CASSFPGNTEAFF
CDR3nt: TGTGCCAGCAGCTTCCCTGGGAACACTGAAGCTTTCTTT

j_gene: TRBJ1-3
abundance: few
d_gene: TRBD1
v_gene: TRBV28
CDR3aa: CASTIGQGAGGNTIYF
CDR3nt: TGTGCCAGCACCATTGGACAGGGGGCCGGAGGAAACACCATATATTTT

j_gene: TRBJ2-1
abundance: NA
d_gene: NA
v_gene: TRBV4-1
CDR3aa: CASSQGNEQFF
CDR3nt: TGCGCCAGCAGCCAGGGGAATGAGCAGTTCTTC

j_gene: TRBJ1-1
abundance: once
d_gene: NA
v_gene: TRBV10-3
CDR3aa: CAISEEGREGVTEAFF
CDR3nt: TGTGCCATCAGTGAAGAGGGGCGCGAGGGGGTCACTGAAGCTTTCTTT

j_gene: TRBJ2-7
abundance: once
d_gene: NA
v_gene: TRBV27
CDR3aa: CASSSGDEQYF
CDR3nt: TGTGCCAGCAGTTCAGGGGACGAGCAGTACTTC

j_gene: TRBJ1-1
abundance: NA
d_gene: TRBD1
v_gene: TRBV11-2
CDR3aa: CASSSPGGQGTEAFF
CDR3nt: TGTGCCAGCAGCTCACCCGGCGGACAGGGAACTGAAGCTTTCTTT

j_gene: TRBJ2-1
abundance: NA
d_gene: TRBD1
v_gene: TRBV6-6
CDR3aa: CASSYGTGSYNEQFF
CDR3nt: TGTGCCAGCAGTTACGGGACAGGCTCCTACAATGAGCAGTTCTTC

j_gene: TRBJ2-1
abundance: NA
d_gene: TRBD2
v_gene: TRBV7-8
CDR3aa: CASSPLSGGVYEQFF
CDR3nt: TGTGCCAGCAGCCCCCTGAGCGGGGGGGTGTATGAGCAGTTCTTC

j_gene: TRBJ1-2
abundance: NA
d_gene: NA
v_gene: TRBV6-5
CDR3aa: CASSYETTATNYGYTF
CDR3nt: TGTGCCAGCAGTTACGAAACGACAGCGACAAACTATGGCTACACCTTC

j_gene: TRBJ2-2
abundance: NA
d_gene: TRBD2
v_gene: TRBV5-4
CDR3aa: CASSVGLAGEGGELFF
CDR3nt: TGTGCCAGCAGCGTGGGACTAGCGGGGGAGGGCGGGGAGCTGTTTTTT

j_gene: TRBJ1-4
abundance: NA
d_gene: NA
v_gene: TRBV2
CDR3aa: CASSEALSNEKLFF
CDR3nt: TGTGCCAGCAGCGAAGCGTTGTCTAATGAAAAACTGTTTTTT

j_gene: TRBJ2-1
abundance: NA
d_gene: TRBD2
v_gene: TRBV5-4
CDR3aa: CASSPPERGGNEQFF
CDR3nt: TGTGCCAGCAGCCCTCCGGAGCGGGGGGGCAATGAGCAGTTCTTC

j_gene: TRBJ2-6
abundance: NA
d_gene: TRBD1
v_gene: TRBV18
CDR3aa: CASSPPTGGSGANVLTF
CDR3nt: TGTGCCAGCTCACCACCGACAGGGGGCTCTGGGGCCAACGTCCTGACTTTC

j_gene: TRBJ1-4
abundance: NA
d_gene: TRBD1
v_gene: TRBV2
CDR3aa: CASSEGTGIEKLFF
CDR3nt: TGTGCCAGCAGTGAGGGGACAGGGATCGAAAAACTGTTTTTT

j_gene: TRBJ2-4
abundance: NA
d_gene: NA
v_gene: TRBV4-1
CDR3aa: CASSQDVTGTNRVKNIQYF
CDR3nt: TGCGCCAGCAGCCAAGACGTTACCGGGACAAATAGAGTCAAAAACATTCAGTACTTC

j_gene: TRBJ2-3
abundance: NA
d_gene: NA
v_gene: TRBV6-5
CDR3aa: CASSHDRDTQYF
CDR3nt: TGTGCCAGCAGCCACGACAGGGATACGCAGTATTTT

j_gene: TRBJ2-3
abundance: NA
d_gene: NA
v_gene: TRBV19
CDR3aa: CASSWAGDTQYF
CDR3nt: TGTGCCAGTAGTTGGGCCGGAGATACGCAGTATTTT

j_gene: TRBJ2-3
abundance: NA
d_gene: TRBD2
v_gene: TRBV4-3
CDR3aa: CASSQDRGLAGGSTDTQYF
CDR3nt: TGCGCCAGCAGCCAAGATCGAGGCCTAGCGGGGGGAAGCACAGATACGCAGTATTTT

j_gene: TRBJ2-7
abundance: NA
d_gene: TRBD1
v_gene: TRBV7-9
CDR3aa: CASSTTGGGYEQYF
CDR3nt: TGTGCCAGCAGCACAACAGGGGGCGGATACGAGCAGTACTTC

j_gene: TRBJ2-3
abundance: NA
d_gene: TRBD2
v_gene: TRBV7-2
CDR3aa: CASSLGRRGGLRDTQYF
CDR3nt: TGTGCCAGCAGCTTAGGAAGGCGGGGGGGCCTGAGAGATACGCAGTATTTT